This T cell receptor (beta chain) was captured by sequencing in a study of shared clonotypes between healthy human individuals. Combination of CD45RO+ cells with CCR7-negative CD45RA+ TemRA cells was used for CD8 memory. General study results and limits: Shared clonotypes across all four donors exceeded non-shared ones in generation probability. Sharing across several donors was seen in around 5.1% of naive CD4 clonotypes.

Notes on this clone: Its specificity is unknown.

Germline CDR1 and CDR2: SGHAT and FQNNGV. Trimming shortened V by 1 base and J by 10 bases, and 11 bases separated the two germline ends. The CDR3 totals 13 residues. Several immunoSEQ 96-well plates shared each subset's DNA, each plate a replicate. Assay: immunoSEQ multiplex PCR; the TCRdb copy retains only in-frame clones and omits some. Of about 110,000 clones in the sample, approximately 70% were seen once. J is TRBJ2-1 and V is TRBV11-2; D gene ambiguous. This sequence originates from a woman aged 25 to 45 in good health. Sequencing was performed on memory CD8+ T cells sorted from blood. Subset defined: CD45RO+ cells pooled with CCR7-negative TemRA cells. The DNA for the CDR3 is TGTGCCAGCAGCTTAGTAGGTGGGCTAGAGCAGTTCTTC. This translates into CASSLVGGLEQFF.